The present entry profiles one TCR beta chain with its context. The data are from a study of regulatory T cells in long-lasting Graves disease. The germline CDR1 and CDR2 sequences are SEHNR and FQNEAQ (reference sequence). The CDR3 runs 14 residues. Relying on iRepertoire HTBI primers and Arm-PCR of CDR3 regions, the team built TCR beta libraries. MiXCR was run by TCRdb on the multiplex PCR reads, yielding one entry per CDR3 protein. The sample yields 420,000 or so distinct CDR3 sequences, about 15% seen once. The time point was: newly diagnosed GD, antithyroid drugs for less than 3 months. Generation of the TCR library employed RNA extracted from PBMCs. A peripheral blood sample, roughly 9.8 milliliters in volume, was drawn into EDTA tubes. Separately, the same data were catalogued under a study of T cells in Graves' hyperthyroidism and ophthalmopathy.

Here the sequenced sample was peripheral blood mononuclear cells (PBMCs), taken at new diagnosis, from a patient treated with antithyroid drugs. This sequence originates from a woman between 18 and 29 years old with Graves disease. This rearrangement joins TRBV7-9 to TRBJ2-3; D is perhaps TRBD1 (5 bases). The assigned J gene may be wrong: the sequence end matches TRBJ1-5 better. The CDR3 DNA follows: TGTGCCAGCAGCTTTATCGGGGCGGGAGATACGCAGCATTTT. This gives the protein CASSFIGAGDTQHF.